The rows below give T cell receptor beta chains drawn from one sample of a study of blood T cell repertoires in COVID-19. Some clones are missing from TCRdb's copy, which holds only in-frame ones; the method was immunoSEQ multiplex PCR. The sample holds about 260,000 clones; 85% to 90% are singletons and the top ten take 3.6%. The specimen sequenced was peripheral blood. The receptor source for this set is a man in his late teens or twenties with active or convalescent COVID-19. Each CDR3 is given with its conserved first and last residue. The order of the fields is J gene, V gene, D gene, CDR3 DNA, CDR3 protein. A D gene is named only where the DNA matches it firmly.

j_call: TRBJ1-1; v_call: TRBV27; d_call: .; cdr3_nt: TGTGCCAGCAGTTTGAACGGGGGCACTGAAGCTTTCTTT; cdr3_aa: CASSLNGGTEAFF
j_call: TRBJ1-5; v_call: TRBV19; d_call: .; cdr3_nt: TGTGCCAGTAGTCAACAGGGCGACAATCAGCCCCAGCATTTT; cdr3_aa: CASSQQGDNQPQHF
j_call: TRBJ1-1; v_call: TRBV28; d_call: .; cdr3_nt: TGTGCCAGCAGTCTGTCTTGGTTGGTAGACACTGAAGCTTTCTTT; cdr3_aa: CASSLSWLVDTEAFF
j_call: TRBJ1-6; v_call: TRBV11-2; d_call: .; cdr3_nt: TGTGCCAGCAGCACCCGGGATGGGGGGACACCCCTCCACTTT; cdr3_aa: CASSTRDGGTPLHF
j_call: TRBJ2-3; v_call: TRBV29-1; d_call: .; cdr3_nt: TGCAGCGCCGGAGGGGGGGCAGATACGCAGTATTTT; cdr3_aa: CSAGGGADTQYF
j_call: TRBJ1-1; v_call: TRBV11-2; d_call: .; cdr3_nt: TGTGCCAGCAGCCCAATGGGACTAAACACTGAAGCTTTCTTT; cdr3_aa: CASSPMGLNTEAFF
j_call: TRBJ1-6; v_call: TRBV10-3; d_call: TRBD1; cdr3_nt: TGTGCCATCAGAGGGGGCGCGGGGTCAAATTCACCCCTCCACTTT; cdr3_aa: CAIRGGAGSNSPLHF
j_call: TRBJ2-7; v_call: TRBV4-2; d_call: TRBD2; cdr3_nt: TGTGCCAGCAGCCAAGAAGGTAGCGGGGGACCCTACGAGCAGTACTTC; cdr3_aa: CASSQEGSGGPYEQYF
j_call: TRBJ2-7; v_call: TRBV30; d_call: TRBD1; cdr3_nt: TGTGCCTACCATCGGACAGGCGTTTCCTACGAGCAGTACTTC; cdr3_aa: CAYHRTGVSYEQYF
j_call: TRBJ2-1; v_call: TRBV10-3; d_call: TRBD1; cdr3_nt: TGTGCCATCAGAGACAGGGAAAATGGTGAGCAGTTCTTC; cdr3_aa: CAIRDRENGEQFF
j_call: TRBJ1-5; v_call: TRBV27; d_call: TRBD1; cdr3_nt: TGTGCCAGCAGCCGGGACAGGGGTAATCAGCCCCAGCATTTT; cdr3_aa: CASSRDRGNQPQHF
j_call: TRBJ1-2; v_call: TRBV6-5; d_call: .; cdr3_nt: TGTGCCAGCAGTTACGAGGGAGGGTATGGCTACACCTTC; cdr3_aa: CASSYEGGYGYTF
j_call: TRBJ2-6; v_call: TRBV10-3; d_call: TRBD1; cdr3_nt: TGTGCCATCAGGGCTGGGACAGGGGGTTCTGGGGCCAACGTCCTGACTTTC; cdr3_aa: CAIRAGTGGSGANVLTF
j_call: TRBJ1-6; v_call: TRBV9; d_call: .; cdr3_nt: TGTGCCAGCAGCGTAGCGGGGGGGCAGGGAGTTTCACCCCTCCACTTT; cdr3_aa: CASSVAGGQGVSPLHF
j_call: TRBJ1-2; v_call: TRBV19; d_call: .; cdr3_nt: TGTGCCAGTACCCCTGGGACAACTTATGGCTACACCTTC; cdr3_aa: CASTPGTTYGYTF
j_call: TRBJ2-2; v_call: TRBV6-5; d_call: .; cdr3_nt: TGTGCCAGCAGTTACTTGGGGGGAAACACCGGGGAGCTGTTTTTT; cdr3_aa: CASSYLGGNTGELFF
j_call: TRBJ2-7; v_call: TRBV13; d_call: .; cdr3_nt: TGTGCCAGCAGCTCCGCCGGGCCGTTACGATCCGGGAACTCCTACGAGCAGTACTTC; cdr3_aa: CASSSAGPLRSGNSYEQYF
j_call: TRBJ1-6; v_call: TRBV7-8; d_call: .; cdr3_nt: TGTGCCAGCAGCTCTACCTCAGGGCCATATAATTCACCCCTCCACTTT; cdr3_aa: CASSSTSGPYNSPLHF